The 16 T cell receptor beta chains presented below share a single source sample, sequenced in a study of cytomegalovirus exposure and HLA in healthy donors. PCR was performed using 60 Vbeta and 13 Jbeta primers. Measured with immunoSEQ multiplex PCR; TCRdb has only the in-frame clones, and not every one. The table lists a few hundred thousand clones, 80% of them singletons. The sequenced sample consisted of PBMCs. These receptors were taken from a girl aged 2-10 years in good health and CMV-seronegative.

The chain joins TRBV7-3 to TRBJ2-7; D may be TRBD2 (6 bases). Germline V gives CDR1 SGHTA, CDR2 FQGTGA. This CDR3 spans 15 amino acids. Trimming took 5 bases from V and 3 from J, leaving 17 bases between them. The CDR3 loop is CASSKSGTENYEQYF. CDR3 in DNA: TGTGCCAGCAGCAAATCCGGGACTGAAAACTACGAGCAGTACTTC.

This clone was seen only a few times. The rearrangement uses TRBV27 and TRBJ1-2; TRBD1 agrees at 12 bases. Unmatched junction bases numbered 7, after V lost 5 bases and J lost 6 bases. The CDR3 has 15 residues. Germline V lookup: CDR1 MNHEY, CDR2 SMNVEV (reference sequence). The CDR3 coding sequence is TGTGCCAGCAGTATGGGGACAGGGGGCGCGGATGGCTACACCTTC. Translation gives CASSMGTGGADGYTF.

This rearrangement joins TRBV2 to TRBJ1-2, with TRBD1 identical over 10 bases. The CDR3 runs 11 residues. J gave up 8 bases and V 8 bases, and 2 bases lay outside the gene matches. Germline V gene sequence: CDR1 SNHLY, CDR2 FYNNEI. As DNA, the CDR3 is TGTGCCAGCCGACAGGGGGCAGGCTACACCTTC. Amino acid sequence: CASRQGAGYTF.

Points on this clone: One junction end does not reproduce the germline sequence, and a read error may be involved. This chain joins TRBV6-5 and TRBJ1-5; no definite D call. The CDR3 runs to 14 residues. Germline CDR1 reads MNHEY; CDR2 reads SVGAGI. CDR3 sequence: CASSSFYSNQLQHF. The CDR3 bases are TGTGCCAGCAGTTCCTTCTATAGCAATCAGCTCCAGCATTTT.

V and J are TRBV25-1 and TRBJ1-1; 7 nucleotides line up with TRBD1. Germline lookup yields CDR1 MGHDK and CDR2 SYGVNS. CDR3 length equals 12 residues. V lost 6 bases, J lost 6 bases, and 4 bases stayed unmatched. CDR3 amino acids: CASRQGSAEAFF. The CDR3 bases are TGTGCCAGCAGACAGGGGTCCGCTGAAGCTTTCTTT.

The CDR3 sequence is CASSEEVNTGELFF. CDR3 sequence (DNA): TGTGCCAGCAGTGAGGAGGTGAACACCGGGGAGCTGTTTTTT. The chain employs TRBV6-4 and TRBJ2-2; D may be TRBD2 (5 bases). The CDR3 sequence is 14 residues long. V lost 3 bases to trimming and J lost 1 base, with 6 bases between them. Germline V gives CDR1 MRHNA, CDR2 SNTAGT.

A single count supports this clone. The DNA for the CDR3 is TGTGCCAGCAGCAAGGACAGAGATAATTCACCCCTCCACTTT. The encoded protein is CASSKDRDNSPLHF. The chain joins TRBV7-9 to TRBJ1-6, with a weak D call TRBD1 (6 bases). This CDR3 is 14 amino acids long. Trimming shortened V by 5 bases and J by 5 bases, and 10 bases separated the two germline ends. Germline values: CDR1 SEHNR, CDR2 FQNEAQ (reference sequence).

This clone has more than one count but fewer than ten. Here the CDR3 DNA reads TGTGCCAGCACGAACAACTACAATGAGCAGTTCTTC. This translates into CASTNNYNEQFF. J is TRBJ2-1 and V is TRBV6-5; D not certain. Germline V gives CDR1 MNHEY, CDR2 SVGAGI. The CDR3 is 12 residues long. The V and J ends lost 7 bases and 3 bases respectively, with 7 bases between them.

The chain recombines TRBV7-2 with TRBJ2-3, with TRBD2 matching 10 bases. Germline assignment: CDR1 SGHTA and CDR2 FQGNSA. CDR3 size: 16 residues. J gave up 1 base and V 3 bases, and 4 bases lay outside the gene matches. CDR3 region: CASSFVGTSGTDTQYF. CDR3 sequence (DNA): TGTGCCAGCAGCTTTGTCGGGACTAGCGGCACAGATACGCAGTATTTT.

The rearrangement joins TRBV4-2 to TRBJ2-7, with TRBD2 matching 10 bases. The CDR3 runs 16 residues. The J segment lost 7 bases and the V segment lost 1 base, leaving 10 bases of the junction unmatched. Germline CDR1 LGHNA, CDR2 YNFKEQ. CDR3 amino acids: CASSQVASGSKDEQYF. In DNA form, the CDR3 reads TGTGCCAGCAGCCAAGTGGCTAGCGGGAGTAAGGATGAGCAGTACTTC.

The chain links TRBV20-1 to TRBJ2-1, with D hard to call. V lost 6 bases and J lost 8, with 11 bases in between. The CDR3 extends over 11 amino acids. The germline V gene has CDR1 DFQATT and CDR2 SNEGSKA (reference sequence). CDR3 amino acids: CSANRNYEQFF. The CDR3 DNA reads TGCAGTGCCAACCGCAACTATGAGCAGTTCTTC.

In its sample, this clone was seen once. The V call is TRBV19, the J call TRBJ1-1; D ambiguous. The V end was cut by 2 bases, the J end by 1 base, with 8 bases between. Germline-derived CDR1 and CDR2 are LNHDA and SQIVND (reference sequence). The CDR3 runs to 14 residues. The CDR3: CASSIKRENTEAFF. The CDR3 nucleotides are TGTGCCAGTAGTATAAAACGGGAGAACACTGAAGCTTTCTTT.

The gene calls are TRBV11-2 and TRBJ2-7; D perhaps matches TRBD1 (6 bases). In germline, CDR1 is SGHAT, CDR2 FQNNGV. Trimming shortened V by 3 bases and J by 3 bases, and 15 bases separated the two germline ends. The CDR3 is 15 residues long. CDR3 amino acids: CASSLIQGPFYEQYF. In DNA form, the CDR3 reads TGTGCCAGCAGCTTGATACAGGGACCGTTCTACGAGCAGTACTTC.

In DNA form, the CDR3 reads TGTGCCAGCTCACCACGGGGAGCGGGGGTATCCTACGAGCAGTACTTC. Protein product: CASSPRGAGVSYEQYF. This chain links TRBV18 with TRBJ2-7; 8 bases match TRBD2. Trimming at V came to 1 base and at J to 1 base, leaving 6 bases not matched to a gene. The V gene's germline CDR1 is KGHSH and CDR2 LQKENI. The CDR3 loop spans 16 amino acids. The whole variable domain, filled in from reference TRBV18 and TRBJ2-7, reads NAGVMQNPRHLVRRRGQEARLRCSPMKGHSHVYWYRQLPEEGLKFMVYLQKENIIDESGMPKERFSAEFPKEGPSILRIQQVVRGDSAAYFCASSPRGAGVSYEQYFGPGTRLTVT.

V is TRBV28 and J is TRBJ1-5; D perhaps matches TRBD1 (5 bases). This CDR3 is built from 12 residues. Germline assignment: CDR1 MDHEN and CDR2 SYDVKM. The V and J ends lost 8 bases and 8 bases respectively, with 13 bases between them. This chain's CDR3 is CASRLSQEPQHF. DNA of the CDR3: TGTGCCAGCCGCCTCTCACAGGAGCCCCAGCATTTT.

The DNA of the CDR3 is TGCGCCAGCTCCGACAGTCCATACAATGAGCAGTTCTTC. Its protein is CASSDSPYNEQFF. The rearrangement uses TRBV5-1 and TRBJ2-1; weak D call: TRBD1 (5 bases). This CDR3 has 13 amino acids. Germline lookup yields CDR1 SGHRS and CDR2 YFSETQ. Deletions cut 7 bases from V and 4 bases from J, with 12 bases between.